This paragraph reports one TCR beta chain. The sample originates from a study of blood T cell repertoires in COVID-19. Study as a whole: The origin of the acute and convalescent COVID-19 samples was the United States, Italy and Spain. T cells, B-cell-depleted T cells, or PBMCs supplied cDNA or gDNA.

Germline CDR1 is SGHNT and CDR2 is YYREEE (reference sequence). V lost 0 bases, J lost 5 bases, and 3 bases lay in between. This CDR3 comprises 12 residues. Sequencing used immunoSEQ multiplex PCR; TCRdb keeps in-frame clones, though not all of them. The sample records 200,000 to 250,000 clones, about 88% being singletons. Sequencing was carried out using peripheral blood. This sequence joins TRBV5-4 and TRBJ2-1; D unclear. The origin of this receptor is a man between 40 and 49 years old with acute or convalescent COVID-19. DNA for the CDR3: TGTGCCAGCAGCTTGGTCAACAATGAGCAGTTCTTC. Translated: CASSLVNNEQFF.